Each of the 19 T cell receptor beta chains below was sequenced from the same sample in a study of T cells in Graves' hyperthyroidism and ophthalmopathy (dated by TCRdb to between 2018 and 2020). Receptor libraries were prepared by multiplex PCR. TCRdb shows the sequencer as Illumina HiSeq 2000. TCR beta CDR3 regions were amplified from RNA transcripts. The first round of RT-PCR for the TCR CDR3 was performed with the HTBI primer set and the Qiagen OneStep RT-PCR kit. TCRdb passed the public sequencing reads through fastp at Q25 and MiXCR, retaining productive beta sequences. Each entry merges the rows of one CDR3 protein and shows their most common DNA and genes. The sample yields roughly 600,000 distinct CDR3 sequences; about 15% were counted once. The ten largest clones take up approximately 12% of the sample. Input material: blood. These receptors were obtained from a woman between 50 and 59 years old with Graves' ophthalmopathy.

On this clonotype itself: A read error may be the cause here, since a much bigger clone is one base away. The CDR3 coding sequence is TGTGCCAGCAGTGAAAATGGGCAGTTCTTC. This codes for CASSENGQFF. This chain uses TRBV25-1 with TRBJ2-1; D gene uncertain. This CDR3 comprises 10 residues. Looked up from germline, CDR1 is MGHDK and CDR2 is SYGVNS.

V gene TRBV11-1 combines with J gene TRBJ2-1; 10 nucleotides agree with TRBD2. The CDR3 has 15 amino acids. Trimming at V came to 2 bases and at J to 9 bases, leaving 7 bases not matched to a gene. Germline CDR1 is SGHAT and CDR2 is FQDESV (reference sequence). This CDR3 reads CASSLWRLAGVEQFF. The CDR3 DNA reads as TGTGCCAGCAGCTTATGGCGGCTAGCGGGAGTTGAGCAGTTCTTC.

This chain joins TRBV19 and TRBJ2-1, with D unclear. Germline V gives CDR1 LNHDA, CDR2 SQIVND (reference sequence). Trimming pared 6 bases from V and 4 bases from J, leaving 13 bases between. The CDR3 length is 14 residues. The CDR3 reads CASSPRTRYNEQFF. For the CDR3, the DNA is TGTGCCAGTAGCCCCCGCACCAGATACAATGAGCAGTTCTTC.

In the case of this clonotype: This may be a read error: a much more frequent sequence differs by one nucleotide. This CDR3 is missing its conserved last phenylalanine or tryptophan, likely due to a read error. The rearrangement joins TRBV18 to TRBJ2-6; perhaps TRBD1 as D (5 bases). V lost 11 bases and J 0 bases, leaving 11 bases between the germline ends. The CDR3 totals 14 residues. Looked up from germline, CDR1 is KGHSH and CDR2 is LQKENI. CDR3 sequence reads: CAGGQNSGANVLTL. For the CDR3, the DNA is TGTGCCGGTGGACAAAACTCTGGGGCCAACGTCCTGACTCTC.

V and J are TRBV19 and TRBJ2-1; the match to TRBD1 covers 8 bases. Germline V lookup: CDR1 LNHDA, CDR2 SQIVND (reference sequence). CDR3 size: 15 residues. V shed 7 bases, J shed 1 base, and the junction held 6 bases outside the gene matches. DNA for the CDR3: TGTGCCAGTAAGACAAGGACAGGGTCCTACAATGAGCAGTTCTTC. This codes for CASKTRTGSYNEQFF.

Many counts were recorded for this clonotype. The gene calls are TRBV12-3 or TRBV12-4 and TRBJ1-3; D is possibly TRBD1 (5 bases). The CDR3 runs to 15 residues. Trimming took 5 bases from V and 4 from J, leaving 15 bases between them. For the CDR3, the DNA is TGTGCCAGCAGTGCACCTTGGACAAAAGGAAACACCATATATTTT. Residues: CASSAPWTKGNTIYF.

This clonotype has at least ten counts. The J gene is TRBJ2-1, the V gene TRBV28; 7 nucleotides line up with TRBD2. J lost 10 bases, V lost 3 bases, and 0 bases had no gene match. The germline V gene encodes CDR1 MDHEN and CDR2 SYDVKM. This CDR3 has 11 residues. The CDR3 DNA reads TGTGCCAGCAGTTTGGGACTAGAGCAGTTCTTC. Translated: CASSLGLEQFF.

J is TRBJ1-2 and V is TRBV12-3 or TRBV12-4; D is ambiguous. The ends were cut back, 5 bases at V and 4 bases at J, with 8 bases in the middle. The CDR3 consists of 12 residues. The chain's CDR3 is CASSEQLYGYTF. CDR3 nucleotide sequence: TGTGCCAGCAGTGAACAGCTCTATGGCTACACCTTC.

This clonotype came up many times. This chain connects TRBV2 to TRBJ2-4; 12 bases agree with TRBD2. V shed 8 bases and J 2 bases; nucleotides not matched to a gene: 7. Germline V CDR1 and CDR2: SNHLY, FYNNEI. The CDR3 contains 16 residues. The chain's CDR3 is CASGWTSGKSKNIQYF. In DNA form, the CDR3 reads TGTGCCAGCGGATGGACTAGCGGGAAGTCCAAAAACATTCAGTACTTC.

There are many counts of this clonotype. The chain links TRBV20-1 to TRBJ2-1; TRBD2 agrees at 8 bases. The CDR3 loop spans 16 amino acids. V gave up 5 bases and J gave up 10 bases; unmatched junction bases: 19. CDR1 DFQATT and CDR2 SNEGSKA come from the germline V gene (reference sequence). CDR3 nucleotide sequence: TGCAGTGCTCCGGGGGCAAGAGCGGGAGAGGTTTGGGAGCAGTTCTTC. Amino acids: CSAPGARAGEVWEQFF.

This clonotype showed up just a few times. The germline gene is not matched at one end of the junction; a read error may be the cause. The chain carries TRBV5-6 and TRBJ2-1, with a possible D match to TRBD2 (7 bases). This CDR3 has 14 residues. The germline gives CDR1 SGHDT, CDR2 YYEEEE. The CDR3 sequence: CASSGGGSYNERFF. As DNA, the CDR3 is TGTGCCAGCAGCGGGGGGGGCTCCTACAATGAGCGGTTCTTC.

The table lists this clonotype with many counts. V and J are TRBV20-1 and TRBJ1-2, with TRBD1 matching 10 bases. Germline CDR1 and CDR2: DFQATT and SNEGSKA (reference sequence). J lost 5 bases, V lost 6 bases, and 15 bases had no gene match. The CDR3 totals 16 residues. The CDR3 DNA reads as TGCAGTGCAACCGGACAGGGGGGGAAATTTGATTATGGCTACACCTTC. Amino acid sequence: CSATGQGGKFDYGYTF.

A few counts support this clonotype. The rearrangement joins TRBV7-8 to TRBJ2-2, with D possibly being TRBD1 (6 bases). Germline CDR1 reads SGHVS; CDR2 reads FQNEAQ. Trimming removed 6 bases at V and 1 base at J, with 18 bases between. This CDR3 is built from 17 residues. CDR3 in amino acids: CASSESPDSLNTGELFF. The CDR3 DNA is TGTGCCAGCAGTGAATCCCCGGACAGCCTGAACACCGGGGAGCTGTTTTTT.

This clonotype showed up many times. J is TRBJ2-5 and V is TRBV6-4, with 7 nucleotides matching TRBD1. This CDR3 has 17 amino acids. V lost 2 bases, J lost 4 bases, and 13 bases stayed unmatched. Germline V gene sequence: CDR1 MRHNA, CDR2 SNTAGT. This CDR3 is CASSDQGVKFPGETQYF. DNA of the CDR3: TGTGCCAGCAGTGACCAGGGGGTTAAGTTCCCCGGAGAGACCCAGTACTTC.

This clonotype was seen ten or more times. V usage is TRBV7-2 and J usage is TRBJ2-7; D unresolved. The V gene lost 1 base and the J gene lost 7 bases, with 14 bases spanning the gap. The CDR3 has 14 residues. The germline V gene encodes CDR1 SGHTA and CDR2 FQGNSA. For the CDR3, the DNA is TGTGCCAGCAGCTTAGGCCTCGGTAGGGTTGAGCAGTACTTC. This encodes CASSLGLGRVEQYF.

The table lists this clonotype with a few counts. One base away lies a much larger clone, so this may be a sequencing read error. The chain is built from TRBV27 and TRBJ2-3; 8 bases agree with TRBD1. The V and J ends lost 1 base and 6 bases, in that order; junction bases with no gene match: 0. Germline assignment: CDR1 MNHEY and CDR2 SMNVEV (reference sequence). The CDR3 has 13 residues. The CDR3 nucleotides read TGTGCCAGCAGTTTATACAGGGGGGATACGCAGTATTTT. It specifies CASSLYRGDTQYF.

The chain carries TRBV14 and TRBJ2-7, with TRBD1 matching over 9 bases. The CDR3 consists of 15 residues. Germline V lookup: CDR1 SGHDN, CDR2 FVKESK. V gave up 0 bases and J gave up 6 bases; unmatched junction bases: 6. CDR3 loop: CASSQDNRGHGEQYF. In nucleotides, the CDR3 is TGTGCCAGCAGCCAAGATAACAGGGGGCATGGCGAGCAGTACTTC.

Of note for this clonotype: As the CDR3 is not closed by the conserved phenylalanine or tryptophan, this likely results from a read error. The chain links TRBV5-1 to TRBJ2-7, with 11 bases matching TRBD2. V was pared by 7 bases and J by 5 bases, with 11 bases of the junction left unmatched. Per the germline V gene, CDR1 is SGHRS and CDR2 is YFSETQ. The CDR3 runs to 15 residues. DNA for the CDR3: TGCGCCAGCCGAAAAAAACTAGCGGGAGACCACGAGCAGTACCTC. It specifies CASRKKLAGDHEQYL.

As regards this clonotype: This may stem from a read error, because a much larger clone lies one nucleotide away. This rearrangement joins TRBV24-1 to TRBJ2-1, with a possible D match to TRBD1 (8 bases). V was cut by 4 bases and J by 6 bases, with 18 bases left in between. Germline V gives CDR1 KGHDR, CDR2 SFDVKD. This CDR3 has 16 amino acids. This CDR3 is CATSDRRQGRANEQFF. The CDR3 DNA sequence: TGTGCCACCAGTGACCGACGACAGGGGAGGGCCAATGAGCAGTTCTTC.